The source of this TCR beta chain is a study of technical replicates of blood from a handful of donors. This clone was detected a few times. Sequenced by immunoSEQ multiplex PCR; TCRdb stores in-frame clones only, minus some. This table has under 90,000 clones, approximately 94% appearing once. Sequencing was carried out using T cells isolated from PBMCs. This TCR was recovered from a human donor in good health.

The CDR3 nucleotides are TGCGCCAGCAGACACACGACAGGTTACACTGAAGCTTTCTTT. It specifies CASRHTTGYTEAFF. The chain uses TRBV5-1 and TRBJ1-1; perhaps TRBD1 as D (6 bases). Germline loops: CDR1 SGHRS, CDR2 YFSETQ. Trimming removed 5 bases from V and 3 bases from J, with 14 bases in between. This CDR3 contains 14 residues.